This T cell receptor (beta chain) was recovered during a study of blood T cells in healthy people across ages. A J-beta primer mix and a sample-barcoded 5' primer were used in a second PCR of about 7 to 12 cycles. TCRdb independently ran MiXCR on the 5' RACE reads; one entry per CDR3 protein. The sample comprises around 1,500,000 distinct CDR3 sequences, around 42% of which are singletons, and approximately 7.9% rests with the top ten. V gave up 6 bases and J gave up 8 bases; unmatched junction bases: 14. The V gene's germline CDR1 is MNHEY and CDR2 SMNVEV (reference sequence). The CDR3 is made up of 15 amino acids.

The chain uses TRBV27 and TRBJ1-2; the match to TRBD1 covers 8 bases. This TCR derives from a young woman in good health. Sequenced sample: blood. Written as DNA, the CDR3 is TGTGCCAGCAGGCTAATCGAGTCAGGGGGCGACGGCTACACCTTC. Its protein is CASRLIESGGDGYTF.